These T cell receptor beta chains were read from a single sample in a study of T cell responses to AZD1222 COVID-19 vaccine. Assay: immunoSEQ multiplex PCR; the TCRdb copy retains only in-frame clones and omits some. The sample holds about 75,000 clones, around nine tenths seen once. The specimen was peripheral blood, collected 28 days after the second AZD1222 dose. The receptors were sampled from an adult who received the AZD1222 COVID-19 vaccine. CDR3s include the opening cysteine and the closing phenylalanine or tryptophan. The D gene is left open where the match is weak. Size tells how often a clone was seen (once, few, many) or the class of an expanded clone, and some rows leave it out.

abundance: .
v_gene: TRBV4-2
j_gene: TRBJ2-5
d_gene: TRBD2
len: 16
CDR3aa: CASSQPTSGGGETQYF
CDR3nt: TGTGCCAGCAGCCAACCGACTAGCGGGGGAGGTGAGACCCAGTACTTC

abundance: .
v_gene: TRBV11-2
j_gene: TRBJ2-7
d_gene: .
len: 15
CDR3aa: CASSPRVESRVEQYF
CDR3nt: TGTGCCAGCAGCCCCCGGGTCGAGTCCCGGGTGGAGCAGTACTTC

abundance: .
v_gene: TRBV28
j_gene: TRBJ1-5
d_gene: .
len: 17
CDR3aa: CASSLRPGRGLNQPQHF
CDR3nt: TGTGCCAGCAGTTTAAGGCCGGGCCGAGGCCTCAATCAGCCCCAGCATTTT

abundance: .
v_gene: TRBV30
j_gene: TRBJ1-3
d_gene: .
len: 14
CDR3aa: CAWSGVASGNTIYF
CDR3nt: TGTGCCTGGAGTGGAGTGGCCTCTGGAAACACCATATATTTT

abundance: .
v_gene: TRBV7-2
j_gene: TRBJ2-3
d_gene: .
len: 14
CDR3aa: CASSLAGAADTQYF
CDR3nt: TGTGCCAGCAGCTTAGCGGGGGCCGCAGATACGCAGTATTTT

abundance: .
v_gene: TRBV30
j_gene: TRBJ1-6
d_gene: .
len: 13
CDR3aa: CAWGTDYNSPLHF
CDR3nt: TGTGCCTGGGGGACGGATTATAATTCACCCCTCCACTTT

abundance: .
v_gene: TRBV2
j_gene: TRBJ2-7
d_gene: TRBD1
len: 15
CDR3aa: CASSEVTGASYEQYF
CDR3nt: TGTGCCAGCAGTGAAGTCACAGGGGCCTCCTACGAGCAGTACTTC

abundance: .
v_gene: TRBV7-2
j_gene: TRBJ1-6
d_gene: .
len: 16
CDR3aa: CASSLWTQGNNSPLHF
CDR3nt: TGTGCCAGCAGCTTATGGACCCAGGGCAATAATTCACCCCTCCACTTT

abundance: .
v_gene: TRBV20-1
j_gene: TRBJ2-5
d_gene: TRBD2
len: 11
CDR3aa: CSGRGGETQYF
CDR3nt: TGCAGTGGGCGGGGGGGCGAGACCCAGTACTTC

abundance: .
v_gene: TRBV10-3
j_gene: TRBJ2-7
d_gene: TRBD2
len: 16
CDR3aa: CAISERSGLAGGEQYF
CDR3nt: TGTGCCATCAGTGAGCGCAGTGGCCTAGCGGGGGGGGAGCAGTACTTC

abundance: .
v_gene: TRBV5-3
j_gene: TRBJ2-7
d_gene: .
len: 18
CDR3aa: CARSHCATRTAGSSEQYF
CDR3nt: TGTGCCAGAAGCCATTGCGCTACGAGGACAGCAGGTAGTTCCGAGCAGTACTTC

abundance: .
v_gene: TRBV3-1/TRBV3-2
j_gene: TRBJ2-5
d_gene: .
len: 13
CDR3aa: CASSQDPGKTQYF
CDR3nt: TGTGCCAGCAGCCAAGATCCCGGGAAGACCCAGTACTTC

abundance: once
v_gene: TRBV7-3
j_gene: TRBJ2-1
d_gene: TRBD2
len: 17
CDR3aa: CASSLGTSGVKGNEQFF
CDR3nt: TGTGCCAGCAGCTTAGGAACTAGCGGGGTGAAGGGGAATGAGCAGTTCTTC

abundance: .
v_gene: TRBV19
j_gene: TRBJ2-2
d_gene: TRBD1
len: 16
CDR3aa: CASSRQGARGTGELFF
CDR3nt: TGTGCCAGTAGTAGACAGGGGGCGCGCGGCACCGGGGAGCTGTTTTTT

abundance: .
v_gene: TRBV15
j_gene: TRBJ1-6
d_gene: .
len: 13
CDR3aa: CATSRVVNSPLHF
CDR3nt: TGTGCCACCAGCAGAGTGGTCAATTCACCCCTCCACTTT

abundance: .
v_gene: TRBV5-1
j_gene: TRBJ2-1
d_gene: TRBD2
len: 18
CDR3aa: CASSLGLAGGLNYNEQFF
CDR3nt: TGCGCCAGCAGCTTAGGACTAGCGGGGGGACTAAACTACAATGAGCAGTTCTTC

abundance: .
v_gene: TRBV30
j_gene: TRBJ2-3
d_gene: TRBD2
len: 14
CDR3aa: CAFTLAVNTDTQYF
CDR3nt: TGTGCCTTCACACTAGCGGTGAACACAGATACGCAGTATTTT

abundance: .
v_gene: TRBV28
j_gene: TRBJ2-6
d_gene: .
len: 16
CDR3aa: CASRLRGSSGANVLTF
CDR3nt: TGTGCCAGCCGCCTCCGGGGAAGCTCTGGGGCCAACGTCCTGACTTTC

abundance: .
v_gene: TRBV10-3
j_gene: TRBJ1-2
d_gene: .
len: 16
CDR3aa: CAISESTQGADKGYTF
CDR3nt: TGTGCCATCAGTGAGTCGACCCAGGGCGCGGATAAGGGGTACACCTTC

abundance: few
v_gene: TRBV7-6
j_gene: TRBJ2-7
d_gene: TRBD1
len: 15
CDR3aa: CASSFRQGLPYEQYF
CDR3nt: TGTGCCAGCAGCTTTCGACAGGGGCTCCCCTACGAGCAGTACTTC

abundance: .
v_gene: TRBV28
j_gene: TRBJ2-7
d_gene: .
len: 12
CDR3aa: CASSLTRWEQYF
CDR3nt: TGTGCCAGCAGTTTAACCCGCTGGGAGCAGTACTTC

abundance: few
v_gene: TRBV4-1
j_gene: TRBJ1-5
d_gene: .
len: 14
CDR3aa: CASSLIGEGQPQHF
CDR3nt: TGCGCCAGCAGCCTAATAGGGGAGGGTCAGCCCCAGCATTTT

abundance: .
v_gene: TRBV10-3
j_gene: TRBJ2-3
d_gene: TRBD2
len: 13
CDR3aa: CAISENSGGTQYF
CDR3nt: TGTGCCATCAGTGAGAACAGCGGGGGAACGCAGTATTTT

abundance: .
v_gene: TRBV21-1
j_gene: TRBJ2-5
d_gene: .
len: 16
CDR3aa: CASSNDGGSTRETQYF
CDR3nt: TGTGCCAGCAGCAACGATGGGGGGTCGACTCGGGAGACCCAGTACTTC

abundance: .
v_gene: TRBV3-1/TRBV3-2
j_gene: TRBJ2-7
d_gene: TRBD2
len: 15
CDR3aa: CASSQGTSGGHEQYF
CDR3nt: TGTGCCAGCAGCCAAGGGACTAGCGGGGGCCACGAGCAGTACTTC

abundance: .
v_gene: TRBV19
j_gene: TRBJ1-3
d_gene: .
len: 14
CDR3aa: CASRSPGPGNTIYF
CDR3nt: TGTGCCAGTAGATCCCCCGGCCCTGGAAACACCATATATTTT

abundance: .
v_gene: TRBV30
j_gene: TRBJ1-1
d_gene: .
len: 13
CDR3aa: CAWSQGRHTEAFF
CDR3nt: TGTGCCTGGAGTCAGGGACGGCACACTGAAGCTTTCTTT

abundance: .
v_gene: TRBV6-2/TRBV6-3
j_gene: TRBJ1-5
d_gene: TRBD1
len: 16
CDR3aa: CASSSDRSGGHQPQHF
CDR3nt: TGTGCCAGCAGTTCCGACCGTTCAGGGGGTCACCAGCCCCAGCATTTT

abundance: few
v_gene: TRBV6-2/TRBV6-3
j_gene: TRBJ2-7
d_gene: TRBD1
len: 16
CDR3aa: CASSYPPGQGDYEQYF
CDR3nt: TGTGCCAGCAGTTACCCTCCGGGACAGGGGGACTACGAGCAGTACTTC

abundance: .
v_gene: TRBV2
j_gene: TRBJ1-5
d_gene: .
len: 14
CDR3aa: CASSEPGATVFQHF
CDR3nt: TGTGCCAGCAGTGAACCGGGGGCAACGGTTTTTCAGCATTTT

abundance: once
v_gene: TRBV28
j_gene: TRBJ2-3
d_gene: .
len: 13
CDR3aa: CASSTASTDTQYF
CDR3nt: TGTGCCAGCTCGACAGCTAGCACAGATACGCAGTATTTT

abundance: .
v_gene: TRBV7-9
j_gene: TRBJ1-2
d_gene: .
len: 14
CDR3aa: CASSLATAPYGYTF
CDR3nt: TGTGCCAGCAGCTTAGCGACGGCACCTTATGGCTACACCTTC

abundance: .
v_gene: TRBV9
j_gene: TRBJ1-3
d_gene: .
len: 13
CDR3aa: CASSATTVNTIYF
CDR3nt: TGTGCCAGCAGCGCCACGACAGTAAACACCATATATTTT

abundance: .
v_gene: TRBV10-3
j_gene: TRBJ2-4
d_gene: .
len: 13
CDR3aa: CAISDPAKNIQYF
CDR3nt: TGTGCCATCAGTGACCCAGCCAAAAACATTCAGTACTTC

abundance: .
v_gene: TRBV2
j_gene: TRBJ1-2
d_gene: .
len: 13
CDR3aa: CASSVGENYGYTF
CDR3nt: TGTGCCAGCAGTGTGGGGGAGAACTATGGCTACACCTTC

abundance: few
v_gene: TRBV19
j_gene: TRBJ1-5
d_gene: .
len: 14
CDR3aa: CASSLDRNNQPQHF
CDR3nt: TGTGCCAGTAGTCTCGACAGGAATAATCAGCCCCAGCATTTT

abundance: .
v_gene: TRBV18
j_gene: TRBJ1-6
d_gene: .
len: 18
CDR3aa: CASSPATTGAGVNSPLHF
CDR3nt: TGTGCCAGCTCACCTGCGACGACAGGAGCGGGAGTAAATTCACCCCTCCACTTT

abundance: once
v_gene: TRBV2
j_gene: TRBJ2-2
d_gene: TRBD2
len: 15
CDR3aa: CASRSTWGGAGELFF
CDR3nt: TGTGCCAGCCGCTCGACCTGGGGAGGGGCCGGGGAGCTGTTTTTT

abundance: .
v_gene: TRBV7-8
j_gene: TRBJ1-2
d_gene: TRBD1
len: 17
CDR3aa: CASSLPSRTGGGYGYTF
CDR3nt: TGTGCCAGCAGCTTACCCTCTAGAACAGGGGGTGGATATGGCTACACCTTC

abundance: .
v_gene: TRBV6-1
j_gene: TRBJ2-7
d_gene: .
len: 14
CDR3aa: CASSEEGTEVRRYF
CDR3nt: TGTGCCAGCAGCGAAGAGGGGACGGAAGTGAGGCGGTACTTC

abundance: .
v_gene: TRBV30
j_gene: TRBJ2-2
d_gene: TRBD2
len: 15
CDR3aa: CAGRAGGPNTGELFF
CDR3nt: TGTGCTGGACGAGCGGGGGGGCCGAACACCGGGGAGCTGTTTTTT

abundance: .
v_gene: TRBV5-5
j_gene: TRBJ1-1
d_gene: .
len: 12
CDR3aa: CASSLIGAEAFF
CDR3nt: TGTGCCAGCAGCTTGATAGGGGCTGAAGCTTTCTTT

abundance: .
v_gene: TRBV7-3
j_gene: TRBJ1-6
d_gene: .
len: 13
CDR3aa: CASSFGKDSPLHF
CDR3nt: TGTGCCAGCAGCTTCGGTAAAGATTCACCCCTCCACTTT

abundance: .
v_gene: TRBV6-7
j_gene: TRBJ1-2
d_gene: .
len: 16
CDR3aa: CASSLPLGPPGYGYTF
CDR3nt: TGTGCCAGCAGTTTACCTCTTGGCCCCCCGGGCTATGGCTACACCTTC

abundance: .
v_gene: TRBV9
j_gene: TRBJ2-3
d_gene: .
len: 14
CDR3aa: CASSGLQGPATQYF
CDR3nt: TGTGCCAGCAGCGGACTGCAGGGGCCCGCTACGCAGTATTTT

abundance: .
v_gene: TRBV7-9
j_gene: TRBJ1-2
d_gene: .
len: 13
CDR3aa: CASSLRGDYGYTF
CDR3nt: TGTGCCAGCAGCTTGCGGGGGGATTATGGCTACACCTTC

abundance: .
v_gene: TRBV6-6
j_gene: TRBJ2-1
d_gene: .
len: 16
CDR3aa: CASSYQTVSSYNEQFF
CDR3nt: TGTGCCAGCAGTTATCAGACAGTGAGCTCCTACAATGAGCAGTTCTTC

abundance: .
v_gene: TRBV30
j_gene: TRBJ2-4
d_gene: .
len: 12
CDR3aa: CAWSTARNLQYF
CDR3nt: TGTGCCTGGAGTACGGCGAGGAACCTTCAGTACTTC

abundance: .
v_gene: TRBV2
j_gene: TRBJ2-5
d_gene: TRBD2
len: 17
CDR3aa: CASSGGGGTSAWETQYF
CDR3nt: TGTGCCAGCAGTGGCGGCGGGGGAACTAGCGCTTGGGAGACCCAGTACTTC

abundance: .
v_gene: TRBV10-2
j_gene: TRBJ1-4
d_gene: .
len: 15
CDR3aa: CASSANGVRFEKLFF
CDR3nt: TGCGCCAGCAGTGCCAATGGCGTCCGCTTTGAAAAACTGTTTTTT

abundance: .
v_gene: TRBV19
j_gene: TRBJ1-2
d_gene: .
len: 15
CDR3aa: CASSIGGRGFHGYTF
CDR3nt: TGTGCCAGTAGTATAGGCGGCAGGGGTTTTCATGGCTACACCTTC

abundance: .
v_gene: TRBV28
j_gene: TRBJ1-2
d_gene: .
len: 15
CDR3aa: CASSSLQGWVYGYTF
CDR3nt: TGTGCCAGCAGTTCATTACAGGGATGGGTCTATGGCTACACCTTC

abundance: .
v_gene: TRBV15
j_gene: TRBJ2-3
d_gene: .
len: 13
CDR3aa: CATSRDVTDTQYF
CDR3nt: TGTGCCACCAGCAGAGACGTCACAGATACGCAGTATTTT